The TCR beta chain under discussion was sequenced for a study of control samples from healthy donors and cancer patients. There are 12 residues in the CDR3. CDR1 is SGHDT and CDR2 is YYEEEE in the germline V gene. Trimming stripped 1 base from V and 13 bases from J, with 15 bases between. Assay: immunoSEQ multiplex PCR; the TCRdb copy retains only in-frame clones and omits some. The sample shows over 150,000 clones, roughly nine tenths of them seen only once. The source is a man aged 30 to 39 in good health. This chain joins TRBV5-6 and TRBJ2-7; tentative D call: TRBD1 (6 bases). Input material: blood. Written as DNA, the CDR3 is TGTGCCAGCAGCTTGTCGACAGGTTCGGTTTACTTC. It yields the protein CASSLSTGSVYF.